This is a list of T cell receptor beta chains from one sample in a study of cytomegalovirus exposure and HLA in healthy donors. The method was immunoSEQ multiplex PCR; TCRdb's version includes in-frame clones alone and lacks a portion of them. This table has approximately 40,000 clones, roughly 88% appearing once. The source material was PBMCs. Receptors originate from a woman between 40 and 55 years old in good health and CMV-seropositive. Both conserved end residues are part of each CDR3. A D gene is named only where the DNA matches it firmly. For some rows the clone size is stated as once, few or many, or as a class when expanded; others skip it.

j_call: TRBJ2-7; clone_size: NA; v_call: TRBV9; d_call: TRBD1; cdr3_nt: TGTGCCAGCAGCCCGGGACAGTGGACCGAGCAGTACTTC; cdr3_aa: CASSPGQWTEQYF
j_call: TRBJ1-2; clone_size: once; v_call: TRBV6-1; d_call: NA; cdr3_nt: TGTGCCAGCAGTGAACTAAAGGGCTACACCTTC; cdr3_aa: CASSELKGYTF
j_call: TRBJ2-6; clone_size: NA; v_call: TRBV2; d_call: TRBD1; cdr3_nt: TGTGCCAGCAGGGACAGGGATTACGGGGCCAACGTCCTGACTTTC; cdr3_aa: CASRDRDYGANVLTF
j_call: TRBJ1-6; clone_size: NA; v_call: TRBV7-8; d_call: TRBD1; cdr3_nt: TGTGCCAGCAGCGTGGGACAGGACTCCTTCTCCTATAATTCACCCCTCCACTTT; cdr3_aa: CASSVGQDSFSYNSPLHF
j_call: TRBJ1-2; clone_size: NA; v_call: TRBV9; d_call: NA; cdr3_nt: TGTGCCAGCAGCCCCCGACGCAGGGAAAACTATGGCTACACCTTC; cdr3_aa: CASSPRRRENYGYTF
j_call: TRBJ1-1; clone_size: NA; v_call: TRBV7-7; d_call: NA; cdr3_nt: TGTGCCAGCAGCAGACAGCGGGACACTGAAGCTTTCTTT; cdr3_aa: CASSRQRDTEAFF
j_call: TRBJ2-5; clone_size: NA; v_call: TRBV16; d_call: TRBD2; cdr3_nt: TGTGCCAGCAGCCCCTCGGTGCGGGGGACCCAAGAGACCCAGTACTTC; cdr3_aa: CASSPSVRGTQETQYF
j_call: TRBJ1-3; clone_size: few; v_call: TRBV6-5; d_call: NA; cdr3_nt: TGTGCCAGCGGAGAGAGCTCTGGAAACACCATATATTTT; cdr3_aa: CASGESSGNTIYF
j_call: TRBJ1-5; clone_size: NA; v_call: TRBV7-2; d_call: NA; cdr3_nt: TGTGCCAGCAGCTCGGGGGGGGCGGTCCATCAGCCCCAGCATTTT; cdr3_aa: CASSSGGAVHQPQHF
j_call: TRBJ2-7; clone_size: NA; v_call: TRBV2; d_call: TRBD2; cdr3_nt: TGTGCCCGGACCGGGACTAGCGGCTACGAGCAGTACTTC; cdr3_aa: CARTGTSGYEQYF
j_call: TRBJ2-7; clone_size: NA; v_call: TRBV29-1; d_call: NA; cdr3_nt: TGCAGCGTCCTTCCAGGAGGCCGAGGCGAGCAGTACTTC; cdr3_aa: CSVLPGGRGEQYF
j_call: TRBJ1-1; clone_size: NA; v_call: TRBV5-6; d_call: NA; cdr3_nt: TGTGCCAGCAGCTTTAGCAGGGTAACTGAAGCTTTCTTT; cdr3_aa: CASSFSRVTEAFF